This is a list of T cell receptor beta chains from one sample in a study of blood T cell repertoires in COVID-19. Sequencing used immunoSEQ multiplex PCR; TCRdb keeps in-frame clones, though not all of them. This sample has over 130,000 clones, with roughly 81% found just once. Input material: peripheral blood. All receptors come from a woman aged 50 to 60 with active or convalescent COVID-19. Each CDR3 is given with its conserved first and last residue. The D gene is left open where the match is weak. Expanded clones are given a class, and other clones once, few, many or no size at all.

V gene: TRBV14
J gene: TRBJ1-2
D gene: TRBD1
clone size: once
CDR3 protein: CASSQYRTGGDGYTF
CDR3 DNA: TGTGCCAGCAGTCAATACAGGACAGGGGGCGATGGCTACACCTTC

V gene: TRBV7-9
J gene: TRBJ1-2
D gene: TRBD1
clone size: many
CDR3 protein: CASSWTGEYGYTF
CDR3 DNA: TGTGCCAGCAGCTGGACAGGGGAATATGGCTACACCTTC

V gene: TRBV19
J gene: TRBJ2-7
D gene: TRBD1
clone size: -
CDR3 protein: CASSILGQGAYEQYF
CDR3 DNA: TGTGCCAGTAGTATTTTGGGACAGGGGGCCTACGAGCAGTACTTC

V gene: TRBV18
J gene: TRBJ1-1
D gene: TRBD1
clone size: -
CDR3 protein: CASSAGQGGEAFF
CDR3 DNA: TGTGCCAGCTCAGCGGGACAGGGCGGTGAAGCTTTCTTT

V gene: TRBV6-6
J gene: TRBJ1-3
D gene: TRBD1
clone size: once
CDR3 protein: CASRGTGQGVGNTIYF
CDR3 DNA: TGTGCCAGCAGAGGGACGGGACAGGGGGTTGGAAACACCATATATTTT

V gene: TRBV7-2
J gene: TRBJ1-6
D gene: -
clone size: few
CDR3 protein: CASSSRQVKNSPLHF
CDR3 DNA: TGTGCCAGCAGCTCCCGACAGGTGAAAAATTCACCCCTCCACTTT

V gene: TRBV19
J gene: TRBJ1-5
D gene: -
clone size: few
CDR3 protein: CASSIRGQGNQPQHF
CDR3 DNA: TGTGCCAGTAGTATTAGGGGCCAGGGCAATCAGCCCCAGCATTTT

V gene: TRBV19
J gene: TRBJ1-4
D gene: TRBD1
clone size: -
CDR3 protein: CASMEGAANEKLFF
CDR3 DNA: TGTGCCAGTATGGAGGGGGCGGCTAATGAAAAACTGTTTTTT

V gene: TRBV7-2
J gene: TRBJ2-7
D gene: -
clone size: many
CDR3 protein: CASSLVGVEQYF
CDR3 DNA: TGTGCCAGCAGCTTAGTCGGGGTAGAGCAGTACTTC

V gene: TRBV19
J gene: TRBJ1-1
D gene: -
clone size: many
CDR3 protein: CASSMVGQGSTEAFF
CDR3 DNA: TGTGCCAGTAGTATGGTGGGGCAGGGTTCGACTGAAGCTTTCTTT

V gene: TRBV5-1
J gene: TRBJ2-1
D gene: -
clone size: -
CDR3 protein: CASRATYNEQFF
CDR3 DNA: TGCGCCAGCAGAGCGACCTACAATGAGCAGTTCTTC

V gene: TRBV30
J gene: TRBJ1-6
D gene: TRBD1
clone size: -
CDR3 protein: CAWTGQHNSPLHF
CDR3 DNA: TGTGCCTGGACGGGACAGCATAATTCACCCCTCCACTTT

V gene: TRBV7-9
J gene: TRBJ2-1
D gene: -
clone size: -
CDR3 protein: CASSLAGPYNEQFF
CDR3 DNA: TGTGCCAGCAGCTTAGCGGGGCCATACAATGAGCAGTTCTTC

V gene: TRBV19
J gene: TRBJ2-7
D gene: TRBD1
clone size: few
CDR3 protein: CASSSDRGYEQYF
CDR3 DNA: TGTGCCAGTAGTAGCGACAGGGGCTACGAGCAGTACTTC

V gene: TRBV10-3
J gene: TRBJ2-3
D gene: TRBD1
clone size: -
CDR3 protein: CAISGDRARTDTQYF
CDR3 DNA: TGTGCCATCAGTGGGGACAGGGCCCGCACAGATACGCAGTATTTT

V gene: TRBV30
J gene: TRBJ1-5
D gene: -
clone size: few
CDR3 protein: CAWQAGSTGQPQHF
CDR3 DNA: TGTGCCTGGCAAGCGGGATCCACAGGTCAGCCCCAGCATTTT

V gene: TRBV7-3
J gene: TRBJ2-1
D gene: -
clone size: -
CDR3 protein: CASSLGGGRNNEQFF
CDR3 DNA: TGTGCCAGCAGCTTAGGAGGGGGCAGAAACAATGAGCAGTTCTTC

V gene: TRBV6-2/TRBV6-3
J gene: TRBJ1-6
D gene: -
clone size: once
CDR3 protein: CASSYGRGLSPLHF
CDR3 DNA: TGTGCCAGCAGTTACGGACGGGGACTTTCACCCCTCCACTTT

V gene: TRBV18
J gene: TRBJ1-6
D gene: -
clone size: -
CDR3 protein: CASSPGGDSPLHF
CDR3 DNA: TGTGCCAGCTCACCAGGGGGGGATTCACCCCTCCACTTT

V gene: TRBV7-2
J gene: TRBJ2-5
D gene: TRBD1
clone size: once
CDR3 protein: CASTPTGVQETQYF
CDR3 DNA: TGTGCCAGCACTCCAACAGGGGTCCAAGAGACCCAGTACTTC

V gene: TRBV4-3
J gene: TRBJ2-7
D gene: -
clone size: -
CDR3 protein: CASSQDTELYEQYF
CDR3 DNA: TGCGCCAGCAGCCAAGATACAGAACTCTACGAGCAGTACTTC

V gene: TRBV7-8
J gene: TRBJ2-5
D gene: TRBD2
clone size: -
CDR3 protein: CASSLSKFGGKWSSGSSPQETQYF
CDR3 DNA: TGTGCCAGCAGCCTGAGCAAGTTTGGGGGGAAATGGAGTAGCGGGAGCTCCCCCCAAGAGACCCAGTACTTC

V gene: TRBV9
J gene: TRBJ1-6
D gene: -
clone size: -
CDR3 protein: CASSAQQGNSPLHF
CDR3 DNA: TGTGCCAGCAGCGCTCAGCAGGGGAATTCACCCCTCCACTTT

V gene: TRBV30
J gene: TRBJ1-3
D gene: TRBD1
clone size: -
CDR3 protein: CAWSGKGAGNTIYF
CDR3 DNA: TGTGCCTGGAGTGGAAAGGGGGCGGGAAACACCATATATTTT

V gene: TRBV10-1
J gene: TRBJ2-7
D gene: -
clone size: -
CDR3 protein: CASSDRLRTYEQYF
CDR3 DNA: TGCGCCAGCAGTGACAGGCTCAGAACCTACGAGCAGTACTTC

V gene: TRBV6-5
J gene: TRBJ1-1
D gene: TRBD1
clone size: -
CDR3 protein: CASTRSGQTNTEAFF
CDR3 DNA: TGTGCCAGCACCCGCTCGGGACAGACGAACACTGAAGCTTTCTTT

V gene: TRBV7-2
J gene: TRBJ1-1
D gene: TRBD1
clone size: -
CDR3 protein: CASSFDRGTEAFF
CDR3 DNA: TGTGCCAGCAGCTTTGACAGGGGCACTGAAGCTTTCTTT

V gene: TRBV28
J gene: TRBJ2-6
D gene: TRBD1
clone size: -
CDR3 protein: CASSSSGTGGLHGANVLTF
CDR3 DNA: TGTGCCAGCAGCTCATCCGGGACAGGGGGCCTGCACGGGGCCAACGTCCTGACTTTC

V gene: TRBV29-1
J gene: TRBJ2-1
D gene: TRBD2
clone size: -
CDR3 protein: CSVERSGNRNEQFF
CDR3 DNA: TGCAGCGTTGAACGGAGCGGGAATAGAAATGAGCAGTTCTTC

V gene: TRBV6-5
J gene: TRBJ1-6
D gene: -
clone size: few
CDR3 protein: CASTGDSYNSPLHF
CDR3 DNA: TGTGCCAGCACAGGGGATTCGTATAATTCACCCCTCCACTTT

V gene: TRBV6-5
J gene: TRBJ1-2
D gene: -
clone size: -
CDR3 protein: CASSYSHPGSSGYTF
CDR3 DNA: TGTGCCAGCAGTTACTCGCATCCAGGGTCTTCTGGCTACACCTTC

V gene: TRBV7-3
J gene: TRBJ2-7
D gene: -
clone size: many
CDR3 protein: CASSPYMSRFSYTYEQYF
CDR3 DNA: TGTGCCAGCAGCCCTTATATGTCCCGGTTTAGCTATACCTACGAGCAGTACTTC

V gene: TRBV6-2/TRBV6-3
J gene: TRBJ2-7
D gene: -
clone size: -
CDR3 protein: CASSTTSPHEQYF
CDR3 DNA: TGTGCCAGCAGCACAACTAGTCCCCACGAGCAGTACTTC

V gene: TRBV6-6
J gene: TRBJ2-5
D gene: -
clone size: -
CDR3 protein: CASSYSRVGEETQYF
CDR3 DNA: TGTGCCAGCAGTTACTCGAGGGTGGGAGAAGAGACCCAGTACTTC

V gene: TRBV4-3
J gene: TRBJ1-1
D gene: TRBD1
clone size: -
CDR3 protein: CASSHMDRAGTEAFF
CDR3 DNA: TGCGCCAGCAGCCATATGGACAGGGCCGGAACTGAAGCTTTCTTT

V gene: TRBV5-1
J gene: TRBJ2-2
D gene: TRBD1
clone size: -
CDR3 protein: CASSTGQDTGELFF
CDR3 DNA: TGCGCCAGCAGCACGGGACAGGACACCGGGGAGCTGTTTTTT

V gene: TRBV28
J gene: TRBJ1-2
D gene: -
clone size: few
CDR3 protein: CASSITGISYTF
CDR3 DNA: TGTGCCAGCAGTATAACAGGGATAAGCTACACCTTC